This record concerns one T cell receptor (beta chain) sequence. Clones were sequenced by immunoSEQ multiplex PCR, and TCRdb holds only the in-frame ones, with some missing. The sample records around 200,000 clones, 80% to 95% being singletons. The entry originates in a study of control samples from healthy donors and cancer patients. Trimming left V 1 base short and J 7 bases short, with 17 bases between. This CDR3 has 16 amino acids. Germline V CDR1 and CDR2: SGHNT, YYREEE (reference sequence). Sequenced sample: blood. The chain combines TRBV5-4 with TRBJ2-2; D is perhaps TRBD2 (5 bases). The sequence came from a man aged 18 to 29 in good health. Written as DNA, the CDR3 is TGTGCCAGCAGCTTGAGTCCGGGAATTAATTTCGGGGAGCTGTTTTTT. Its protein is CASSLSPGINFGELFF.